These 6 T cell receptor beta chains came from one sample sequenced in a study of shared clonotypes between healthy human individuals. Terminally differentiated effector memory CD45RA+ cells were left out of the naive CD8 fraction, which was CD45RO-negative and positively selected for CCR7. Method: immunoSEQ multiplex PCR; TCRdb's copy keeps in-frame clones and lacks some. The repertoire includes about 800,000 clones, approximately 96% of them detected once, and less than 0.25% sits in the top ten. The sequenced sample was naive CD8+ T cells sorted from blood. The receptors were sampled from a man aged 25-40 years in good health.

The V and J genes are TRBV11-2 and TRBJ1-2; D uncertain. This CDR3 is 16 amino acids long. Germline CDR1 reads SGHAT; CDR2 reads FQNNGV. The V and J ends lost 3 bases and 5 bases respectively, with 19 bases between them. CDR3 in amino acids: CASSLGRVGSRYGYTF. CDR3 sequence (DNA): TGTGCCAGCAGCTTGGGAAGGGTTGGCTCGAGGTATGGCTACACCTTC.

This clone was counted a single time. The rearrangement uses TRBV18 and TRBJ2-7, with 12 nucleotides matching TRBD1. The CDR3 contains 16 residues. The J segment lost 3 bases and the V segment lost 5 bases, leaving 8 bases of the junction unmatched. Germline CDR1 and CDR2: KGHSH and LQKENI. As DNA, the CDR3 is TGTGCCAGCTCAGCCGGGACAGGGGGCTTTGACTACGAGCAGTACTTC. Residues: CASSAGTGGFDYEQYF.

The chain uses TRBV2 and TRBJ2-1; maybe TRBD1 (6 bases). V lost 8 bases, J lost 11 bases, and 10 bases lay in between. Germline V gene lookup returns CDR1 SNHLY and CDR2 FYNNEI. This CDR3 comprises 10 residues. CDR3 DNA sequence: TGTGCCAGCCAAGACAGGCAGCAGTTCTTC. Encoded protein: CASQDRQQFF.

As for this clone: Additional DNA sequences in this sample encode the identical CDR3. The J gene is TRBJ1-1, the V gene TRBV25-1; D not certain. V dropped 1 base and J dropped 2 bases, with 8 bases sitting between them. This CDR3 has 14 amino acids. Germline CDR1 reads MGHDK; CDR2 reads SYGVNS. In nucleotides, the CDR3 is TGTGCCAGCAGTGAATTAGGAGTTAACACTGAAGCTTTCTTT. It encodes CASSELGVNTEAFF.

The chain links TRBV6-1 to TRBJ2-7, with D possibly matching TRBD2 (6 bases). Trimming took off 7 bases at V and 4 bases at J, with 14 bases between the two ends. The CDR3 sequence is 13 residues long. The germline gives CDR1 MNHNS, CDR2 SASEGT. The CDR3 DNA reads TGTGCCAGCACCCCGGGGGAGCATTACGAGCAGTACTTC. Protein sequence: CASTPGEHYEQYF.

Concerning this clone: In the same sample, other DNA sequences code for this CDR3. The CDR3 is CASSFGGNQPQHF. The CDR3 nucleotides are TGTGCCAGCAGCTTTGGGGGCAATCAGCCCCAGCATTTT. The genes are TRBV7-9 and TRBJ1-5; D remains unclear. Germline V lookup: CDR1 SEHNR, CDR2 FQNEAQ (reference sequence). This CDR3 is 13 amino acids long. Deletions cut 3 bases from V and 2 bases from J, with 5 bases between.